These 30 T cell receptor beta chains came from one sample sequenced in a study of T-cell memory formation after mild COVID-19. A single record per CDR3 protein comes from TCRdb applying MiXCR to the 5' RACE reads. The table records 150,000 to 200,000 distinct CDR3 sequences, approximately 14% of them present only once. Source material: PBMCs or a T cell subset sorted from them (not recorded which). These receptors all stem from an adult woman who had mild COVID-19 (a few samples of this study predate the infection). Cell type and time point are not known.

This chain connects TRBV20-1 to TRBJ2-1; D call uncertain. The V and J ends lost 6 bases and 10 bases respectively, with 22 bases between them. Germline lookup yields CDR1 DFQATT and CDR2 SNEGSKA (reference sequence). The CDR3 sequence is 14 residues long. CDR3 protein: CSAQRPSSLGEQFF. The CDR3 nucleotides read TGCAGTGCCCAGAGGCCCTCCTCCCTGGGGGAGCAGTTCTTC.

This chain uses TRBV7-3 with TRBJ2-1; D is ambiguous. This CDR3 contains 16 residues. CDR1 and CDR2 (germline): SGHTA, FQGTGA. The germline V and J ends were trimmed by 0 bases and 2 bases, with 11 bases remaining between them. The CDR3 protein is CASSLTSTTPYNEQFF. CDR3 coding DNA: TGTGCCAGCAGCTTAACTAGCACCACCCCCTACAATGAGCAGTTCTTC.

The table lists this clonotype with a few counts. This chain links TRBV29-1 with TRBJ1-2; 11 nucleotides align to TRBD1. There are 15 residues in the CDR3. With 7 bases clipped from V and 0 bases from J, the junction kept 7 bases outside the gene matches. From germline, CDR1 is SQVTM and CDR2 ANQGSEA. DNA of the CDR3: TGCAGCGCCGGACAGGGGGCGACCCCTAACTATGGCTACACCTTC. Translation: CSAGQGATPNYGYTF. The entire variable domain, with the rest obtained from reference TRBV29-1 and TRBJ1-2, is as follows: SAVISQKPSRDICQRGTSLTIQCQVDSQVTMMFWYRQQPGQSLTLIATANQGSEATYESGFVIDKFPISRPNLTFSTLTVSNMSPEDSSIYLCSAGQGATPNYGYTFGSGTRLTVV.

Of note for this clonotype: A much bigger clone sits one base away, suggesting this may be a read error. The chain has TRBV29-1 and TRBJ2-7; D not certain. The CDR3 totals 11 residues. Germline CDR1 SQVTM, CDR2 ANQGSEA. CDR3 in DNA: TGCATCGTTTCCGACGCCTACGAGCAGTACTTC. Protein: CIVSDAYEQYF.

This clonotype was found a few times. V usage is TRBV7-3 and J usage is TRBJ2-1; 12 bases are shared with TRBD2. V was pared by 6 bases and J by 7 bases, with 4 bases of the junction left unmatched. The CDR3 extends over 14 amino acids. Germline CDR1 reads SGHTA; CDR2 reads FQGTGA. Written as DNA, the CDR3 is TGTGCCAGCAGGGCTAGCGGGGGGGCAAATGAGCAGTTCTTC. This translates into CASRASGGANEQFF.

This clonotype was recorded at least ten times. The rearrangement uses TRBV28 and TRBJ2-2, with D unresolved. This CDR3 comprises 13 residues. Between the trimmed V and J ends, which lost 7 bases and 7 bases, there was a span of 13 bases. Germline V lookup: CDR1 MDHEN, CDR2 SYDVKM. CDR3 DNA sequence: TGTGCCAGCACCCTTTTATCGGTCGGGGAGCTGTTTTTT. This codes for CASTLLSVGELFF.

This CDR3 reads CAWSTAGGSGYF. DNA of the CDR3: TGTGCCTGGAGTACAGCGGGGGGCTCGGGGTATTTT. The chain links TRBV30 to TRBJ2-3, with 9 bases matching TRBD2. The CDR3 sequence is 12 residues long. CDR1 and CDR2 from the germline V gene are GTSNPN and SVGIG (reference sequence). Unmatched junction bases numbered 8, after V lost 2 bases and J lost 14 bases. The whole variable domain, remainder taken from reference TRBV30 and TRBJ2-3, is SQTIHQWPATLVQPVGSPLSLECTVEGTSNPNLYWYRQAAGRGLQLLFYSVGIGQISSEVPQNLSASRPQDRQFILSSKKLLLSDSGFYLCAWSTAGGSGYFGPGTRLTVL.

In its sample, this clonotype was seen many times. The V and J genes are TRBV5-1 and TRBJ2-7; D is tentatively TRBD1 or TRBD2 (5 bases each). V gave up 1 base and J gave up 6 bases, with 14 bases separating them. The CDR3 loop spans 14 amino acids. Germline V CDR1 and CDR2: SGHRS, YFSETQ. CDR3 residues: CASSLRVGETEQYF. The CDR3, as DNA: TGCGCCAGCAGCTTGAGGGTAGGGGAGACCGAGCAGTACTTC.

The chain uses TRBV10-3 and TRBJ2-2, with D perhaps TRBD2 (6 bases). Deletions cut 7 bases from V and 0 bases from J, with 9 bases between. CDR3 length: 14 amino acids. Looked up from germline, CDR1 is ENHRY and CDR2 is SYGVKD. The CDR3 DNA follows: TGTGCCATCAAAGGCGGGGCGAACACCGGGGAGCTGTTTTTT. Translation: CAIKGGANTGELFF.

The CDR3 loop is CASSESKGGGNEQFF. The CDR3 coding sequence is TGTGCCAGCAGTGAAAGTAAAGGAGGGGGCAATGAGCAGTTCTTC. The genes are TRBV6-1 and TRBJ2-1, with D perhaps being TRBD1 or TRBD2 (6 bases each). There are 15 residues in the CDR3. V dropped 2 bases and J dropped 6 bases, with 14 bases sitting between them. Germline CDR1 MNHNS, CDR2 SASEGT.

The chain uses TRBV20-1 and TRBJ1-1, with TRBD1 matching 9 bases. After removal of 3 bases from V and 0 bases from J, the junction contained 2 bases not matched to a gene. The CDR3 is 14 amino acids. CDR1 is DFQATT, CDR2 SNEGSKA, per germline (reference sequence). The DNA for the CDR3 is TGCAGTGCTAGGACAGGGGGAATGAACACTGAAGCTTTCTTT. It encodes CSARTGGMNTEAFF.

The rearrangement uses TRBV25-1 and TRBJ2-7, with 7 bases fitting TRBD2. The CDR3 covers 13 residues. Germline V gene data show CDR1 as MGHDK and CDR2 as SYGVNS. V was pared by 6 bases and J by 2 bases, with 4 bases of the junction left unmatched. The DNA for the CDR3 is TGTGCCAGCAGGGGACTATCCCCCTACGAGCAGTACTTC. It is translated as CASRGLSPYEQYF.

This clonotype has just a few counts. This chain connects TRBV2 to TRBJ1-5; D is perhaps TRBD1 (6 bases). Germline values: CDR1 SNHLY, CDR2 FYNNEI. The length of the CDR3 is 13 residues. V lost 4 bases, J lost 4 bases, and 8 bases lay in between. CDR3 DNA sequence: TGTGCCAGCAGTGGGACAGTTAATCAGCCCCAGCATTTT. Residues: CASSGTVNQPQHF. Supplemented by reference TRBV2 and TRBJ1-5, the full variable domain reads EPEVTQTPSHQVTQMGQEVILRCVPISNHLYFYWYRQILGQKVEFLVSFYNNEISEKSEIFDDQFSVERPDGSNFTLKIRSTKLEDSAMYFCASSGTVNQPQHFGDGTRLSIL.

This clonotype was recorded a few times. The chain carries TRBV7-3 and TRBJ2-3; 7 nucleotides line up with TRBD1. This CDR3 region has 14 residues. Germline CDR1 reads SGHTA; CDR2 reads FQGTGA. Trimming removed 5 bases from V and 3 bases from J; junction bases left unmatched: 5. The CDR3: CASSGDSQTDTQYF. As DNA, the CDR3 is TGTGCCAGCAGCGGGGACAGTCAAACAGATACGCAGTATTTT.

This clonotype was seen a handful of times. This chain connects TRBV3-1 to TRBJ2-7, with 7 bases lining up with TRBD1. The CDR3 is made up of 15 amino acids. The J segment lost 3 bases and the V segment lost 3 bases, leaving 8 bases of the junction unmatched. Germline V gene data show CDR1 as LGHDT and CDR2 as YNNKEL (reference sequence). This chain's CDR3 is CASSHPGQMSYEQYF. The CDR3 bases are TGTGCCAGCAGCCATCCGGGACAGATGAGCTACGAGCAGTACTTC.

The chain combines TRBV7-9 with TRBJ2-3; TRBD2 agrees at 10 bases. J was trimmed by 2 bases and V by 4 bases; bases with no gene match: 6. CDR1 and CDR2 from the germline V gene are SEHNR and FQNEAQ (reference sequence). This CDR3 contains 16 residues. Written as DNA, the CDR3 is TGTGCCAGCAGCTCCGGACTAGCGGAGATCACAGATACGCAGTATTTT. The encoded protein is CASSSGLAEITDTQYF.

This clonotype was observed a few times. The chain recombines TRBV5-6 with TRBJ2-1, with 11 positions matching TRBD1. The junction had 6 bases not matched to a gene; V was cut back by 5 bases and J by 2 bases. The V gene's germline CDR1 is SGHDT and CDR2 YYEEEE. The CDR3 totals 16 residues. Here the CDR3 DNA reads TGTGCCAGCAGGGCCCGGGACAGGGGGACCTACAATGAGCAGTTCTTC. Its translation: CASRARDRGTYNEQFF.

The sample holds a few counts of this clonotype. The chain links TRBV7-2 to TRBJ1-1; D is unclear. With 8 bases removed from V and 11 bases from J, the gap between germline ends came to 12 bases. The CDR3 has 10 residues. From germline, CDR1 is SGHTA and CDR2 FQGNSA. CDR3 sequence reads: CASGRLGAFF. The CDR3 DNA is TGTGCCAGCGGGCGGTTGGGGGCTTTCTTT.

This clonotype was detected a few times. CDR3 bases: TGTGCCACCAGTGATTCCCAGGAGGCGGGACTAGTCAGGGCTGAGGAGACCCAGTACTTC. Encoded protein: CATSDSQEAGLVRAEETQYF. The chain combines TRBV24-1 with TRBJ2-5; 8 bases are shared with TRBD2. Germline V gene lookup returns CDR1 KGHDR and CDR2 SFDVKD. This CDR3 contains 20 residues. J was trimmed by 5 bases and V by 2 bases; bases with no gene match: 21.

This chain links TRBV11-3 with TRBJ2-3, with D hard to call. The CDR3 is 15 residues long. V lost 0 bases and J 2 bases, leaving 9 bases between the germline ends. Germline lookup yields CDR1 SGHNT and CDR2 YENEEA. The CDR3 loop is CASSLDGGNTDTQYF. CDR3 nucleotides: TGTGCCAGCAGCTTAGATGGCGGCAACACAGATACGCAGTATTTT. Full variable domain (missing parts from reference TRBV11-3 and TRBJ2-3): EAGVVQSPRYKIIEKKQPVAFWCNPISGHNTLYWYLQNLGQGPELLIRYENEEAVDDSQLPKDRFSAERLKGVDSTLKIQPAELGDSAVYLCASSLDGGNTDTQYFGPGTRLTVL.

The V call is TRBV18, the J call TRBJ1-1; 10 bases match TRBD1. The CDR3 extends over 16 amino acids. In germline, CDR1 is KGHSH, CDR2 LQKENI. The V and J ends lost 3 bases and 8 bases, in that order; junction bases with no gene match: 12. For the CDR3, the DNA is TGTGCCAGCTCACCGCAGGGACAGGGGATTTATTTGGAAGCTTTCTTT. This codes for CASSPQGQGIYLEAFF.

V usage is TRBV5-1 and J usage is TRBJ2-1; D might be TRBD2 (6 bases). This CDR3 is built from 18 residues. V was trimmed by 1 base and J by 2 bases, leaving 19 bases between them. CDR1 and CDR2 from the germline V gene are SGHRS and YFSETQ. CDR3 protein: CASSLSVAGGLTYNEQFF. The CDR3 DNA follows: TGCGCCAGCAGCTTGTCTGTAGCTGGGGGGTTAACCTACAATGAGCAGTTCTTC.

The chain carries TRBV11-2 and TRBJ2-7; no firm D call. CDR3 length: 15 amino acids. Germline CDR1 SGHAT, CDR2 FQNNGV. Trimming pared 1 base from V and 1 base from J, leaving 11 bases between. The CDR3 DNA sequence: TGTGCCAGCAGCTTAGGCTGGGGTGGGTCCTACGAGCAGTACTTC. Translation: CASSLGWGGSYEQYF.

The chain recombines TRBV5-1 with TRBJ2-5; unclear D gene. Trimming took 0 bases from V and 2 from J, leaving 2 bases between them. Germline V gives CDR1 SGHRS, CDR2 YFSETQ. The CDR3 loop spans 12 amino acids. The CDR3 loop reads CASSLEQETQYF. CDR3 in DNA: TGCGCCAGCAGCTTGGAGCAAGAGACCCAGTACTTC.

The V and J genes are TRBV7-2 and TRBJ2-1; D is uncertain. Trimming pared 2 bases from V and 0 bases from J, leaving 8 bases between. Germline V lookup: CDR1 SGHTA, CDR2 FQGNSA. The CDR3 length is 15 residues. The CDR3 spells CASSLSVSSYNEQFF. The CDR3 DNA reads as TGTGCCAGCAGCTTATCGGTTAGCTCCTACAATGAGCAGTTCTTC.

This clonotype was seen at least ten times. This chain uses TRBV9 with TRBJ2-7; TRBD2 matches at 8 bases. This CDR3 has 16 residues. Trimming at V came to 1 base and at J to 2 bases, leaving 8 bases not matched to a gene. Germline CDR1 reads SGDLS; CDR2 reads YYNGEE. CDR3 protein: CASSVCLLAETYEQYF. CDR3 DNA: TGTGCCAGCAGCGTATGTTTACTAGCGGAGACCTACGAGCAGTACTTC. Full variable domain (rest looked up from reference TRBV9 and TRBJ2-7): DSGVTQTPKHLITATGQRVTLRCSPRSGDLSVYWYQQSLDQGLQFLIQYYNGEERAKGNILERFSAQQFPDLHSELNLSSLELGDSALYFCASSVCLLAETYEQYFGPGTRLTVT.

This chain uses TRBV4-2 with TRBJ1-1, with unresolved D. Germline V gene lookup returns CDR1 LGHNA and CDR2 YNFKEQ. The CDR3 spans 14 residues. V lost 2 bases, J lost 1 base, and 8 bases lay in between. CDR3 residues: CASSQPVSNTEAFF. The CDR3 nucleotides are TGTGCCAGCAGCCAACCAGTCTCGAACACTGAAGCTTTCTTT.

There are a few counts of this clonotype. The chain recombines TRBV11-2 with TRBJ2-4; TRBD2 matches at 7 bases. Germline CDR1 and CDR2: SGHAT and FQNNGV. The CDR3 runs 19 residues. V shed 1 base and J 0 bases; nucleotides not matched to a gene: 12. The CDR3 DNA is TGTGCCAGCAGCTTAGTGGTGGCCGGGAGGCCTCTAGCCAAAAACATTCAGTACTTC. Its translation is CASSLVVAGRPLAKNIQYF.

This clonotype showed up just a few times. The chain links TRBV7-9 to TRBJ2-2, with 7 positions matching TRBD2. V lost 4 bases, J lost 9 bases, and 14 bases stayed unmatched. The CDR3 has 16 residues. The germline V gene has CDR1 SEHNR and CDR2 FQNEAQ (reference sequence). CDR3 nucleotide sequence: TGTGCCAGCAGCTCCCAGCGGGGAGATAAAGGATGGGAGCTGTTTTTT. Its protein is CASSSQRGDKGWELFF.

J is TRBJ1-1 and V is TRBV10-3, with D unresolved. Per the germline V gene, CDR1 is ENHRY and CDR2 is SYGVKD. The CDR3 contains 13 residues. Trimming took 6 bases from V and 1 from J, leaving 9 bases between them. CDR3 nucleotides: TGTGCCATCAGCCGTCAGGAGAACACTGAAGCTTTCTTT. Translating gives CAISRQENTEAFF.